This T cell receptor (beta chain) was sequenced for a study of blood T cell repertoires in COVID-19. Only in-frame clones appear in the TCRdb table, and some are missing; sequencing was by immunoSEQ multiplex PCR. The data contain about 36,000 clones, 65% to 75% of them singletons. The V end lost 4 bases, the J end lost 6 bases, and 6 bases lay between the germline ends. Germline CDR1 MGHRA, CDR2 YSYEKL. The CDR3 covers 12 residues. Seattle participants joined during active infection and were tracked over time. The material sequenced was peripheral blood. The TCR sequence derives from a man in his 70s with COVID-19, enrolled during active disease. This chain links TRBV4-1 with TRBJ2-2; D unresolved. In nucleotides, the CDR3 is TGCGCCAGCAGCCTTCTATCCGGGGAGCTGTTTTTT. This translates into CASSLLSGELFF.